This T cell receptor beta chain originates from a study of blood T cells in healthy people across ages. General study results and limits: Unknown donor CMV status possibly confounded expanded clonotype changes.

Isolating PBMCs gave at least 6 million of these cells per sample. This CDR3 has 12 amino acids. CDR1 is DFQATT and CDR2 is SNEGSKA in the germline V gene (reference sequence). The germline V and J ends were trimmed by 3 bases and 1 base, with 6 bases remaining between them. About this clonotype itself: The target antigen is unknown.

The authors ran a second PCR of roughly 7 to 11 cycles using a sample-barcoded 5' primer and a J-beta primer mix. Any given sample supplied a minimum of 2.5 million CDR3-containing paired-end reads. TCRdb recomputed calls from the 5' RACE reads with MiXCR, one row per CDR3 protein. This sample has about 580,000 distinct CDR3 sequences; around half occur once, and the top ten carry approximately 25%. The sample consisted of blood. V and J are TRBV20-1 and TRBJ1-1; D not certain. This clonotype originated in a man older than 75 in good health. The DNA for the CDR3 is TGCAGTGCTAGGAAGCGGAACACTGAAGCTTTCTTT. Residues: CSARKRNTEAFF.